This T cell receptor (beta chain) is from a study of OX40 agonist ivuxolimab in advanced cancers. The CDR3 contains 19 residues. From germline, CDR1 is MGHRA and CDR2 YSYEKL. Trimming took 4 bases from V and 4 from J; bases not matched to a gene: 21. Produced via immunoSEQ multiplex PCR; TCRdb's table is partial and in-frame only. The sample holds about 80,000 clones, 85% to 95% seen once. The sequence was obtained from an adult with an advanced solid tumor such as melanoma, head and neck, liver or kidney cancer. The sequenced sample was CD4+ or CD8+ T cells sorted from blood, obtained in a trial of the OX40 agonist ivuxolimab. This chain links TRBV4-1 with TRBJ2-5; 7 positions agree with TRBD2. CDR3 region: CASSLRGGWEGLARETQYF. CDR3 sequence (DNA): TGCGCCAGCAGCCTAAGAGGTGGTTGGGAGGGATTGGCACGAGAGACCCAGTACTTC.